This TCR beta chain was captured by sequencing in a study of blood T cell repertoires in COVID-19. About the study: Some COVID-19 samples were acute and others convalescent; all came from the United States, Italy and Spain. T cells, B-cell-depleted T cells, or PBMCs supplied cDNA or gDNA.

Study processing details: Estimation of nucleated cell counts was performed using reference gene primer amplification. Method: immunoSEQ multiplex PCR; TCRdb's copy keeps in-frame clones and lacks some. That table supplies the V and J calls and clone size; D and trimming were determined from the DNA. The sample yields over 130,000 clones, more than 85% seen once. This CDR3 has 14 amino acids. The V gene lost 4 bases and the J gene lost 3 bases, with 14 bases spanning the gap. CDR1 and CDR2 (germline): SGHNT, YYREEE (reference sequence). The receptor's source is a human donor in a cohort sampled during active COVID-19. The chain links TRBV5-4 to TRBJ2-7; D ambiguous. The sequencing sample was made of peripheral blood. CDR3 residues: CASSTAVGNYEQYF. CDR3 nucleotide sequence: TGTGCCAGCAGCACCGCCGTCGGTAACTACGAGCAGTACTTC.